These T cell receptor beta chains were read from a single sample in a study of cytomegalovirus exposure and HLA in healthy donors. Clones were read by immunoSEQ multiplex PCR, and TCRdb kept only the in-frame ones, dropping some. The data show approximately 190,000 clones, with approximately 88% seen just once and roughly 6.5% held by the top ten. Sequenced material: PBMCs. These receptors all come from a man aged 18-30 years in good health and CMV-seropositive. The conserved cysteine and the conserved F or W are not part of the CDR3 here.

J gene: TRBJ2-1; V gene: TRBV6-1; CDR3 protein: ASRVLANEQF
J gene: TRBJ2-7; V gene: TRBV27; CDR3 protein: ASIKQGAQNEQY
J gene: TRBJ1-1; V gene: TRBV5-1; CDR3 protein: ASSLGQGSSRVAF
J gene: TRBJ2-7; V gene: TRBV5-4; CDR3 protein: ASSSRRPSIDTPHEQY
J gene: TRBJ2-2; V gene: TRBV7-2; CDR3 protein: ASSLADGVSGGELF
J gene: TRBJ2-7; V gene: TRBV27; CDR3 protein: ASSYAGQGDYEQY
J gene: TRBJ1-2; V gene: TRBV29-1; CDR3 protein: SARGSDGYT
J gene: TRBJ2-7; V gene: TRBV6-5; CDR3 protein: ASSLAVLLGEQY
J gene: TRBJ1-5; V gene: TRBV4-1; CDR3 protein: ASSDSSEQQPQH
J gene: TRBJ2-1; V gene: TRBV7-9; CDR3 protein: ASSSPPGHEQF
J gene: TRBJ2-7; V gene: TRBV29-1; CDR3 protein: SVEGSRQGIGEQY
J gene: TRBJ2-7; V gene: TRBV4-3; CDR3 protein: ASSHMKGGYEQY
J gene: TRBJ1-1; V gene: TRBV9; CDR3 protein: ASSVYSRGTEAF
J gene: TRBJ2-2; V gene: TRBV5-1; CDR3 protein: ASSVTANTGELF
J gene: TRBJ2-7; V gene: TRBV7-2; CDR3 protein: ASQSRPSGYEQY
J gene: TRBJ2-7; V gene: TRBV9; CDR3 protein: ASSVDRDRQYEQY
J gene: TRBJ1-5; V gene: TRBV6-1; CDR3 protein: ASSEGTVNQPQH
J gene: TRBJ1-1; V gene: TRBV27; CDR3 protein: ASSLSDSGGTEAF
J gene: TRBJ1-4; V gene: TRBV6-6; CDR3 protein: ASSYEGAREKLF
J gene: TRBJ1-2; V gene: TRBV29-1; CDR3 protein: SASSTWAPYGYT
J gene: TRBJ1-3; V gene: TRBV2; CDR3 protein: AGGTGGNTIY
J gene: TRBJ2-5; V gene: TRBV7-3; CDR3 protein: ASSLRNQRGEETQY
J gene: TRBJ1-5; V gene: TRBV10-1; CDR3 protein: ASRGTVRGDQPQH
J gene: TRBJ2-7; V gene: TRBV5-5; CDR3 protein: ASSWTADNYEQY
J gene: TRBJ2-2; V gene: TRBV14; CDR3 protein: ASSQSDRASGELF
J gene: TRBJ2-5; V gene: TRBV28; CDR3 protein: ASSLMRETQY
J gene: TRBJ2-7; V gene: TRBV4-3; CDR3 protein: ASSRIGTSGSGYHGEQY
J gene: TRBJ2-5; V gene: TRBV27; CDR3 protein: ASSFWTSGTETQY
J gene: TRBJ2-3; V gene: TRBV25-1; CDR3 protein: ASSSGHLTDTQY
J gene: TRBJ2-1; V gene: TRBV29-1; CDR3 protein: SADRQGDEQF
J gene: TRBJ1-4; V gene: TRBV28; CDR3 protein: ASRLRDRNEKLF
J gene: TRBJ2-7; V gene: TRBV7-9; CDR3 protein: ASSPGTSGGGYEQY
J gene: TRBJ1-1; V gene: TRBV19; CDR3 protein: ASSIATQAPEAF
J gene: TRBJ2-3; V gene: TRBV7-3; CDR3 protein: ASSYSGGRGTDTQY
J gene: TRBJ2-7; V gene: TRBV7-8; CDR3 protein: ASSLETGLRGEQY
J gene: TRBJ2-1; V gene: TRBV6-5; CDR3 protein: ASSYIPNRNNEQF
J gene: TRBJ2-5; V gene: TRBV28; CDR3 protein: ASSLGGVQETQY
J gene: TRBJ2-5; V gene: TRBV2; CDR3 protein: ASGNRGQETQY
J gene: TRBJ2-2; V gene: TRBV4-2; CDR3 protein: ASSQEASNTGELF
J gene: TRBJ2-2; V gene: TRBV12-5; CDR3 protein: ASGLRTGGPVGELF
J gene: TRBJ1-2; V gene: TRBV4-1; CDR3 protein: ASSRKEPGQGFGYT
J gene: TRBJ1-1; V gene: TRBV7-2; CDR3 protein: ASSLVRVDTEAF
J gene: TRBJ2-3; V gene: TRBV28; CDR3 protein: ASSLVGRRPRDTQY
J gene: TRBJ1-2; V gene: TRBV15; CDR3 protein: ATSNPGSNYGYT
J gene: TRBJ2-7; V gene: TRBV7-8; CDR3 protein: ASSFDPPGTSGRTWYEQY
J gene: TRBJ2-7; V gene: TRBV7-5; CDR3 protein: VRSLRLENTGEARAEQY
J gene: TRBJ2-1; V gene: TRBV5-6; CDR3 protein: ASSTSGIGFEQF
J gene: TRBJ2-1; V gene: TRBV13; CDR3 protein: ASSRWTGNTYNEQF
J gene: TRBJ2-5; V gene: TRBV5-1; CDR3 protein: ASSLGLREQETQY
J gene: TRBJ2-6; V gene: TRBV7-3; CDR3 protein: ASTPGRGGANVLT
J gene: TRBJ2-5; V gene: TRBV18; CDR3 protein: ASSPQSGKETQY
J gene: TRBJ2-7; V gene: TRBV5-1; CDR3 protein: ASSSAGQGSYEQY
J gene: TRBJ2-7; V gene: TRBV7-8; CDR3 protein: ASSLRTGGGYEQY
J gene: TRBJ2-1; V gene: TRBV30; CDR3 protein: AWSGGTGVDEQF
J gene: TRBJ2-1; V gene: TRBV6-5; CDR3 protein: ASTQGGTGAQF
J gene: TRBJ2-7; V gene: TRBV10-3; CDR3 protein: AIRMGQGTDEQY
J gene: TRBJ1-1; V gene: TRBV5-6; CDR3 protein: ASAGTLNTEAF
J gene: TRBJ2-7; V gene: TRBV20-1; CDR3 protein: SAGQTYEQY
J gene: TRBJ2-7; V gene: TRBV6-5; CDR3 protein: ASISRGDTSYEQY
J gene: TRBJ2-1; V gene: TRBV19; CDR3 protein: ASSMTSGSYNEQF